The 20 T cell receptor beta chains listed next were all sequenced from one sample in a study of OX40 agonist ivuxolimab in advanced cancers. This table comes from immunoSEQ multiplex PCR, and its TCRdb copy is limited to in-frame clones, with some not included. Found here are some 60,000 clones, around 86% of them singletons; the top ten hold 1.1%. The sequences come from CD4+ or CD8+ T cells sorted from blood, collected in a trial of the OX40 agonist ivuxolimab. The receptor source for this set is an adult with an advanced solid tumor such as melanoma, head and neck, liver or kidney cancer.

The chain has TRBV27 and TRBJ2-7, with a weak D call TRBD1 (5 bases). The V and J ends lost 2 bases and 6 bases respectively, with 14 bases between them. The germline CDR1 and CDR2 sequences are MNHEY and SMNVEV (reference sequence). The CDR3 has 14 residues. CDR3 DNA: TGTGCCAGCAGTTTAAAAGGACATTGGAGCGAGCAGTACTTC. Its translation: CASSLKGHWSEQYF.

This chain connects TRBV19 to TRBJ2-7; D possibly matches TRBD1 or TRBD2 (5 bases each). Trimming stripped 6 bases from V and 2 bases from J, with 14 bases between. CDR1 is LNHDA and CDR2 is SQIVND in the germline V gene (reference sequence). The length of the CDR3 is 14 residues. DNA for the CDR3: TGTGCCAGTAGCCGGACGGGACCCACCTACGAGCAGTACTTC. This gives the protein CASSRTGPTYEQYF.

The V call is TRBV5-4, the J call TRBJ2-7; TRBD2 aligns across 7 bases. J lost 3 bases, V lost 5 bases, and 11 bases had no gene match. The CDR3 loop spans 15 amino acids. Germline V CDR1 and CDR2: SGHNT, YYREEE (reference sequence). The CDR3 is CASSPSGEGIYEQYF. As DNA, the CDR3 is TGTGCCAGCAGTCCCAGTGGGGAGGGGATCTACGAGCAGTACTTC.

V gene TRBV28 combines with J gene TRBJ2-7, with TRBD1 identical over 8 bases. Germline trimming cut 2 bases from V and 1 base from J; bases unmatched to any gene: 7. This CDR3 spans 16 amino acids. CDR1 MDHEN and CDR2 SYDVKM come from the germline V gene. The CDR3 here is CASSLAPGGESYEQYF. The DNA for the CDR3 is TGTGCCAGCAGTTTAGCCCCAGGGGGCGAGTCCTACGAGCAGTACTTC. The full variable domain, its missing parts supplied by reference TRBV28 and TRBJ2-7, is DVKVTQSSRYLVKRTGEKVFLECVQDMDHENMFWYRQDPGLGLRLIYFSYDVKMKEKGDIPEGYSVSREKKERFSLILESASTNQTSMYLCASSLAPGGESYEQYFGPGTRLTVT.

A few counts support this clone. The V gene is TRBV30, the J gene TRBJ1-1; TRBD1 might be the D (5 bases). Trimming removed 4 bases from V and 11 bases from J, with 17 bases in between. Germline V gene sequence: CDR1 GTSNPN, CDR2 SVGIG (reference sequence). The CDR3 has 12 residues. CDR3 sequence: CAWNLGTRRAFF. For the CDR3, the DNA is TGTGCCTGGAATCTAGGGACCAGGCGGGCTTTCTTT.

The V and J genes are TRBV6-5 and TRBJ2-3; no firm D call. CDR1 is MNHEY and CDR2 is SVGAGI in the germline V gene. The V end was cut by 0 bases, the J end by 2 bases, with 6 bases between. The CDR3 totals 14 residues. CDR3 DNA sequence: TGTGCCAGCAGTTACTCGAATCCCACAGATACGCAGTATTTT. Residues: CASSYSNPTDTQYF.

This chain uses TRBV27 with TRBJ1-1, with a possible D match to TRBD1 (5 bases). The CDR3 is 18 residues long. Between the trimmed V and J ends, which lost 5 bases and 1 base, there was a span of 23 bases. Germline values: CDR1 MNHEY, CDR2 SMNVEV (reference sequence). In nucleotides, the CDR3 is TGTGCCAGCAGTCCCATTTGGGACGCCTTCGTGGGGAACACTGAAGCTTTCTTT. Amino acids: CASSPIWDAFVGNTEAFF.

V and J are TRBV9 and TRBJ2-1, with 9 nucleotides matching TRBD2. V was pared by 4 bases and J by 5 bases, with 10 bases of the junction left unmatched. In germline, CDR1 is SGDLS, CDR2 YYNGEE. The CDR3 totals 16 residues. The CDR3 protein is CASSPHPSGKNNEQFF. In DNA form, the CDR3 reads TGTGCCAGCAGCCCCCATCCTAGCGGGAAAAACAATGAGCAGTTCTTC.

The V gene is TRBV18, the J gene TRBJ2-2; perhaps TRBD2 as D (7 bases). There are 14 residues in the CDR3. Deletions cut 3 bases from V and 4 bases from J, with 9 bases between. Germline loops: CDR1 KGHSH, CDR2 LQKENI. CDR3 in DNA: TGTGCCAGCTCACCGGGAGGGGGCACCGGGGAGCTGTTTTTT. Protein sequence: CASSPGGGTGELFF.

This clone was observed a few times. The chain carries TRBV7-9 and TRBJ2-2; no clear D. The CDR3 runs 12 residues. The germline V and J ends were trimmed by 4 bases and 7 bases, with 7 bases remaining between them. Germline CDR1 is SEHNR and CDR2 is FQNEAQ (reference sequence). CDR3 residues: CASSSNFGELFF. Here the CDR3 DNA reads TGTGCCAGCAGCTCCAACTTCGGGGAGCTGTTTTTT.

V is TRBV19 and J is TRBJ2-7; TRBD1 matches at 9 bases. V dropped 7 bases and J dropped 6; count of bases not matched to a gene: 13. This CDR3 is built from 15 residues. Germline V gives CDR1 LNHDA, CDR2 SQIVND (reference sequence). CDR3 in DNA: TGTGCCAGTATGGGGACAGGGAGAGGACTTTCCGAGCAGTACTTC. It is translated as CASMGTGRGLSEQYF.

J is TRBJ2-7 and V is TRBV18; tentatively, D is TRBD2 (5 bases). Germline CDR1 and CDR2: KGHSH and LQKENI. The CDR3 runs 12 residues. Trimming left V 3 bases short and J 4 bases short, with 7 bases between. The CDR3 reads CASSPRGYEQYF. The CDR3 DNA sequence: TGTGCCAGCTCACCTCGGGGTTACGAGCAGTACTTC.

This clone occurred a few times. The rearrangement links TRBV7-2 to TRBJ2-5; D might be TRBD1 or TRBD2, each matching 6 bases. Germline V gene sequence: CDR1 SGHTA, CDR2 FQGNSA. Trimming removed 3 bases at V and 2 bases at J, with 16 bases between. CDR3 length: 16 amino acids. CDR3 bases: TGTGCCAGCAGCTTGGGGGCCGGGACTGGGCAAGAGACCCAGTACTTC. Protein sequence: CASSLGAGTGQETQYF.

This clone was seen just once. This rearrangement joins TRBV7-2 to TRBJ2-7; D ambiguous. CDR1 SGHTA and CDR2 FQGNSA come from the germline V gene. The CDR3 consists of 15 residues. The V end was cut by 1 base, the J end by 4 bases, with 14 bases between. The CDR3, as DNA: TGTGCCAGCAGCTTAGGAAGTGGCGGAACATACGAGCAGTACTTC. It codes for CASSLGSGGTYEQYF.

The V call is TRBV7-8, the J call TRBJ1-5; weak D call: TRBD1 (6 bases). The CDR3 is made up of 15 amino acids. Trimming removed 4 bases at V and 1 base at J, with 11 bases between. Germline CDR1 and CDR2: SGHVS and FQNEAQ. CDR3 in DNA: TGTGCCAGCAGCTCCGGACAGATGAGCAATCAGCCCCAGCATTTT. Amino acids: CASSSGQMSNQPQHF.

Comment on this clone: A junction boundary mismatches the germline segment, possibly from a read error. The chain carries TRBV5-4 and TRBJ2-1; no definite D call. The CDR3 has 12 amino acids. CDR1 and CDR2 from the germline V gene are SGHNT and YYREEE (reference sequence). CDR3 coding DNA: TGCGGTTACCGGCGATGGGACAATGAGCAGTTCTTC. This gives the protein CGYRRWDNEQFF.

The chain employs TRBV10-3 and TRBJ1-1; D is unresolved. The CDR3 extends over 15 amino acids. Germline V gene data show CDR1 as ENHRY and CDR2 as SYGVKD. Trimming cost V 8 bases and J 1 base, with 17 bases left between them. CDR3 nucleotide sequence: TGTGCCATCCGCGGCGTTATTAAACGGAACACTGAAGCTTTCTTT. Its translation is CAIRGVIKRNTEAFF.

The table lists this clone with a few counts. V and J are TRBV1 and TRBJ2-1. TRBV1 is termed a pseudogene. CDR3 length equals 16 residues. DNA for the CDR3: TGCACCAGCAGCCAAGAGGAAGGGTCGTCCTACAATGAGCAGTTCTTC. This gives the protein CTSSQEEGSSYNEQFF.

The rearrangement links TRBV19 to TRBJ1-5; 9 nucleotides match TRBD1. The CDR3 length is 16 residues. From germline, CDR1 is LNHDA and CDR2 SQIVND (reference sequence). Unmatched junction bases numbered 10, after V lost 7 bases and J lost 3 bases. CDR3 sequence: CASNTGGAGINQPQHF. The CDR3 DNA is TGTGCCAGTAACACAGGGGGCGCGGGGATCAATCAGCCCCAGCATTTT.

The V gene is TRBV27, the J gene TRBJ2-5; 12 positions agree with TRBD1. The CDR3 is made up of 15 amino acids. Trimming at V came to 7 bases and at J to 6 bases, leaving 9 bases not matched to a gene. Germline loops: CDR1 MNHEY, CDR2 SMNVEV (reference sequence). In nucleotides, the CDR3 is TGTGCCAGCACCCCTGGGACAGGGGGCAGTCAGACCCAGTACTTC. This encodes CASTPGTGGSQTQYF.